The sequence of this TCR beta chain was determined in a study of cytomegalovirus exposure and HLA in healthy donors. Broader study findings: Within a later analysis, the majority of CMV-associated TCR beta chains appeared HLA-restricted.

PCR amplification relied on 60 Vbeta primers (plus 13 Jbeta primers). Original analysis: A follow-up analysis tallied tens of millions of unique TCR beta chains, 9 million to 11 million shared. Here immunoSEQ multiplex PCR was the method, and the copy in TCRdb shows in-frame clones only, minus some. V, J and clone size reflect that table, while D and trimming were determined from the DNA. The table lists 110,000 or so clones, 78% of them singletons. Concerning this clone itself: Antigen unknown.

The germline CDR1 and CDR2 sequences are MDHEN and SYDVKM. CDR3 length: 12 amino acids. V lost 9 bases, J lost 3 bases, and 10 bases lay in between. The chain employs TRBV28 and TRBJ2-3; tentative D call: TRBD1 (5 bases). This TCR came from a man younger than 40 in good health and CMV-seronegative. Source material: PBMCs. Here the CDR3 reads CASETDTDTQYF. For the CDR3, the DNA is TGTGCCAGTGAGACAGATACAGATACGCAGTATTTT.